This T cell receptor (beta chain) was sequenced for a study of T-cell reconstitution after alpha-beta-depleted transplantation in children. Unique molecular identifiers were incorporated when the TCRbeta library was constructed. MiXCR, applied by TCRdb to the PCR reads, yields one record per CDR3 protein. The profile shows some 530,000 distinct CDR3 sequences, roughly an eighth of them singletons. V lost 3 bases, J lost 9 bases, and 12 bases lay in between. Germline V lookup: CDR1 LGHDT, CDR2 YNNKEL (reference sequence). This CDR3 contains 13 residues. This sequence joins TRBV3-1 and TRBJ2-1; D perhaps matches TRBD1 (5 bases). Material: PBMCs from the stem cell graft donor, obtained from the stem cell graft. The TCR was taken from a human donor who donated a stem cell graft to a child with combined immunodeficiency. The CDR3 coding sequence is TGTGCCAGCAGCCATAACAGGCGTGGTGAGCAGTTCTTC. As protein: CASSHNRRGEQFF.